The source of this T cell receptor (beta chain) is a study of blood T cell repertoires in COVID-19. At the level of the study: From T cells, B-cell-depleted T cells, or PBMCs came the material, which was cDNA or gDNA.

This study enrolled people aged roughly 18 to 89 from about two dozen US geographic areas. The data were produced by immunoSEQ multiplex PCR, yet TCRdb's version contains in-frame clones alone and is incomplete. Counted here are a few hundred thousand clones, roughly nine tenths occurring once; the ten biggest clones make up approximately 3.3%. Germline values: CDR1 SGHVS, CDR2 FQNEAQ. V lost 1 base to trimming and J lost 5 bases, with 14 bases between them. This CDR3 has 16 amino acids. The sequenced sample was PBMCs or T cells enriched from blood (not recorded which). The genes are TRBV7-8 and TRBJ1-4; no clear D. This clonotype originated in a woman aged 45-65 years in a cohort exposed to, infected with or recovered from COVID-19 (not recorded which). The DNA of the CDR3 is TGTGCCAGCAGCTTAGGAGGAGCCCAGCCGAATGAAAAACTGTTTTTT. Amino acid sequence: CASSLGGAQPNEKLFF.